The clone carrying this T cell receptor (beta chain) has ten or more counts. Its antigen remains unknown. This entry belongs to a study of T cells in Graves' hyperthyroidism and ophthalmopathy. Turning to the study itself: Once the initial diagnosis was made, peripheral blood was obtained before any treatment.

Exclusion of patients followed from uncontrolled infection, other autoimmune disease, pregnancy or lactation. V was shortened by 6 bases and J by 0 bases, with 15 bases between the two germline ends. The CDR3 has 16 amino acids. General study results and limits: Most clonotypes that expanded in the thyroid above 0.001 also showed up in blood.

Amplified TCR beta CDR3 regions came from RNA transcripts. When the TCR CDR3 underwent first-round RT-PCR, the HTBI primer set was used. TCRdb re-called the multiplex PCR reads through MiXCR, storing one row per CDR3 protein. The table includes 540,000 or so distinct CDR3 sequences, approximately 14% detected once. The chain links TRBV12-3 or TRBV12-4 to TRBJ2-1; either TRBD1 or TRBD2 may fit D (5 bases each). The sample taken for sequencing was blood. The sequence came from a woman in her twenties or thirties with Graves' hyperthyroidism. The CDR3 bases are TGTGCCAGCAGCGACCAGGGAGACCCCTCCTACAATGAGCAGTTCTTC. Protein sequence: CASSDQGDPSYNEQFF.